This record concerns one TCR beta chain sequence. Deletions cut 3 bases from V and 4 bases from J, with 11 bases between. There are 13 residues in the CDR3. Germline V gene lookup returns CDR1 SGHRS and CDR2 YFSETQ. The data are from a study of blood T cell repertoires in COVID-19. In the authors' methods: Amplified reference gene primers provided the basis for estimating nucleated cell counts. Clones were sequenced by immunoSEQ multiplex PCR, and TCRdb holds only the in-frame ones, with some missing. V, J and clone size derive from that table, while D and trimming were established from the DNA sequence. The sample lists 150,000 to 200,000 clones, 65% to 90% occurring once.

This clonotype was obtained from a man aged 50-59 years with active or convalescent COVID-19. The chain has TRBV5-1 and TRBJ2-7; D not certain. The sequenced sample was peripheral blood. The CDR3 reads CASSSYSRYEQYF. The CDR3 nucleotides read TGCGCCAGCAGCTCGTATTCTCGGTACGAGCAGTACTTC.